This TCR beta chain was recovered during a study of cytomegalovirus exposure and HLA in healthy donors. About this clone: An end of the junction differs from the germline gene, which may be a read error.

The CDR3 spans 11 residues. Germline V gives CDR1 SGHTA, CDR2 FQGNSA. The PCR ran on 60 Vbeta and 13 Jbeta primers. Here immunoSEQ multiplex PCR was the method, and the copy in TCRdb shows in-frame clones only, minus some. The sample shows approximately 100,000 clones, 75% to 85% of them seen only once. V usage is TRBV7-2 and J usage is TRBJ2-1; 7 positions match TRBD2. The sequenced sample was PBMCs. The sequence derives from a young woman in good health and CMV-seronegative. CDR3 protein: CASSPGRGPLF. CDR3 nucleotides: TGTGCCAGCAGCCCAGGGAGGGGCCCGCTCTTC. Variable domain in full (rest from reference TRBV7-2 and TRBJ2-1): GAGVSQSPSNKVTEKGKDVELRCDPISGHTALYWYRQSLGQGLEFLIYFQGNSAPDKSGLPSDRFSAERTGGSVSTLTIQRTQQEDSAVYLCASSPGRGPLFGPGTRLTVL.